Each of the 26 T cell receptor beta chains below was sequenced from the same sample in a study of blood T cells in healthy people across ages. A sample-barcoded 5' primer and a J-beta primer mix were used in a second PCR of roughly 6 to 11 cycles. TCRdb reanalysed the 5' RACE reads using MiXCR and keeps one entry per CDR3 protein. The table records about 1.1 million distinct CDR3 sequences, roughly two fifths of them present only once. The sample consisted of blood. Every receptor here comes from a man aged 18 to 29 in good health.

V gene TRBV11-2 combines with J gene TRBJ2-5, with no clear D. The J call is in doubt because the DNA end fits TRBJ2-7 better. The length of the CDR3 is 15 residues. Germline CDR1 is SGHAT and CDR2 is FQNNGV. The CDR3 nucleotides read TGTGCCAGCAGCTTAGAGGACGCGGTCTCCTACGAGCAGTACTTC. This codes for CASSLEDAVSYEQYF.

This clonotype was seen more than once but under ten times. The chain couples TRBV20-1 to TRBJ1-2; D not resolved. The CDR3 extends over 12 amino acids. The germline V and J ends were trimmed by 4 bases and 5 bases, with 11 bases remaining between them. Germline V gene lookup returns CDR1 DFQATT and CDR2 SNEGSKA (reference sequence). CDR3 nucleotide sequence: TGCAGTGCTATGGTCGGGTTTTATGGCTACACCTTC. It yields the protein CSAMVGFYGYTF.

The chain combines TRBV4-1 with TRBJ2-1; D unclear. This CDR3 has 14 amino acids. Trimming removed 2 bases from V and 0 bases from J, with 5 bases in between. Germline values: CDR1 MGHRA, CDR2 YSYEKL. CDR3 bases: TGCGCCAGCAGCCAAAAGGGCTCCTACAATGAGCAGTTCTTC. As protein: CASSQKGSYNEQFF.

This chain uses TRBV7-2 with TRBJ1-5, with 7 bases that match TRBD1. CDR1 is SGHTA and CDR2 is FQGNSA in the germline V gene. V dropped 3 bases and J dropped 3; count of bases not matched to a gene: 5. CDR3 size: 15 residues. The CDR3 loop is CASSFAGTVNQPQHF. As DNA, the CDR3 is TGTGCCAGCAGCTTCGCCGGGACAGTCAATCAGCCCCAGCATTTT. Drawing the rest from reference TRBV7-2 and TRBJ1-5, the complete variable domain is GAGVSQSPSNKVTEKGKDVELRCDPISGHTALYWYRQSLGQGLEFLIYFQGNSAPDKSGLPSDRFSAERTGGSVSTLTIQRTQQEDSAVYLCASSFAGTVNQPQHFGDGTRLSIL.

This clonotype was observed a few times. CDR3 region: CASSLDLTYEQFF. In DNA form, the CDR3 reads TGTGCCAGCAGCTTAGATCTCACATATGAGCAGTTCTTC. This rearrangement joins TRBV11-2 to TRBJ2-1; D uncertain. V was shortened by 0 bases and J by 8 bases, with 8 bases between the two germline ends. CDR3 size: 13 residues. The germline CDR1 and CDR2 sequences are SGHAT and FQNNGV.

The rearrangement links TRBV18 to TRBJ1-2; D possibly corresponds to TRBD1 (6 bases). V gave up 3 bases and J gave up 5 bases, with 10 bases separating them. Germline V CDR1 and CDR2: KGHSH, LQKENI. This CDR3 spans 13 amino acids. The CDR3 coding sequence is TGTGCCAGCTCACCGGGTGGACAGTATGGCTACACCTTC. It codes for CASSPGGQYGYTF.

Concerning this clonotype itself: One junction end does not reproduce the germline sequence, and a read error may be involved. The V gene is TRBV5-1, the J gene TRBJ2-2; 8 bases align to TRBD2. This CDR3 has 15 residues. Germline V gene sequence: CDR1 SGHRS, CDR2 YFSETQ. The CDR3 DNA is TGTGCCAGCAGCTTGGTGGGACTAGTCCCCGGGGAGCTGTTTTTT. It is translated as CASSLVGLVPGELFF.

V is TRBV4-1 and J is TRBJ2-7; D not resolved. V lost 5 bases to trimming and J lost 4 bases, with 15 bases between them. There are 14 residues in the CDR3. CDR1 is MGHRA and CDR2 is YSYEKL in the germline V gene. The CDR3 nucleotides are TGCGCCAGCAGCGAGAGTCAACGGGCTTACGAGCAGTACTTC. It translates to CASSESQRAYEQYF.

The CDR3 spells CASSFPAGHEQFF. DNA of the CDR3: TGTGCCAGCAGCTTCCCCGCGGGTCATGAGCAGTTCTTC. This chain links TRBV5-5 with TRBJ2-1, with D possibly matching TRBD2 (5 bases). The CDR3 runs 13 residues. Trimming took off 2 bases at V and 8 bases at J, with 11 bases between the two ends. CDR1 and CDR2 (germline): SGHKS, YYEKEE (reference sequence).

In its sample, this clonotype was seen a few times. This chain joins TRBV20-1 and TRBJ1-4; no clear D gene. V dropped 3 bases and J dropped 0 bases, with 5 bases sitting between them. The CDR3 totals 13 residues. Germline assignment: CDR1 DFQATT and CDR2 SNEGSKA (reference sequence). CDR3 nucleotides: TGCAGTGCTAGCAAGACAACTAATGAAAAACTGTTTTTT. Its translation: CSASKTTNEKLFF.

The chain employs TRBV12-3 or TRBV12-4 and TRBJ2-3; possible D gene TRBD2, 6 bases. This CDR3 spans 16 amino acids. V gave up 5 bases and J gave up 1 base, with 16 bases separating them. CDR3 DNA sequence: TGTGCCAGCAGTCCTATAACCGGGAGACGCACAGATACGCAGTATTTT. It is translated as CASSPITGRRTDTQYF.

V gene TRBV3-1 combines with J gene TRBJ2-7; D unresolved. Trimming removed 2 bases from V and 2 bases from J, with 13 bases in between. The CDR3 totals 15 residues. Germline-derived CDR1 and CDR2 are LGHDT and YNNKEL (reference sequence). Here the CDR3 DNA reads TGTGCCAGCAGCCAATCGAGTCACCAGACCTACGAGCAGTACTTC. Translation gives CASSQSSHQTYEQYF.

The sample holds one count of this clonotype. The chain links TRBV5-5 to TRBJ1-5; D is possibly TRBD1 (6 bases). Germline assignment: CDR1 SGHKS and CDR2 YYEKEE (reference sequence). V lost 0 bases and J 7 bases, leaving 14 bases between the germline ends. The CDR3 has 15 residues. CDR3 bases: TGTGCCAGCAGCTTGGGCCCCAGGGGATACCAGCCCCAGCATTTT. This encodes CASSLGPRGYQPQHF.

V gene TRBV9 combines with J gene TRBJ1-2; 8 bases are shared with TRBD1. The CDR3 contains 13 residues. The trim removed 4 bases at V and 7 bases at J, leaving 6 bases unmatched. Germline CDR1 reads SGDLS; CDR2 reads YYNGEE. As DNA, the CDR3 is TGTGCCAGCAGCTCAGCCGACAGGGGTGGCTACACCTTC. Translating gives CASSSADRGGYTF.

This clonotype was counted a few times. The chain links TRBV20-1 to TRBJ2-5, with 7 nucleotides matching TRBD2. The CDR3 is 15 amino acids. The germline V gene encodes CDR1 DFQATT and CDR2 SNEGSKA (reference sequence). Unmatched junction bases numbered 9, after V lost 1 base and J lost 4 bases. CDR3 residues: CSARVGAGPLETQYF. The CDR3 DNA reads as TGCAGTGCTAGAGTTGGAGCGGGGCCTTTAGAGACCCAGTACTTC.

Details on this clonotype: Since a much larger clone is just one base distant, this may be a read error. The chain links TRBV5-1 to TRBJ2-7; no firm D call. The CDR3 has 14 amino acids. From germline, CDR1 is SGHRS and CDR2 YFSETQ. V shed 3 bases and J shed 2 bases, with 12 bases lying between them. In nucleotides, the CDR3 is TGCGCCAGCAGCTCCCGAGAATCCCCCTACGAGCAGTACTTC. Protein: CASSSRESPYEQYF.

This clonotype has more than one count but fewer than ten. The rearrangement uses TRBV12-3 or TRBV12-4 and TRBJ2-1; weak D call: TRBD1 (5 bases). The CDR3 runs 13 residues. V shed 6 bases and J shed 7 bases, with 13 bases lying between them. The CDR3 bases are TGTGCCAGCAGCCCTCTCACAGGTAATGAGCAGTTCTTC. It is translated as CASSPLTGNEQFF.

Notes on this clonotype: Its ends do not fully match the called genes, so a read error is possible. The genes are TRBV29-1 and TRBJ1-2; D is unclear. The CDR3 contains 12 residues. Germline V CDR1 and CDR2: SQVTM, ANQGSEA. The CDR3 nucleotides read TGCAGCATTGAAGTTACTAACTATGGCTACACCTTC. This codes for CSIEVTNYGYTF.

This clonotype was recorded a few times. The V and J genes are TRBV5-7 and TRBJ1-2; TRBD1 is a possible D gene (5 bases). TRBV5-7 is flagged as an ORF with uncertain function. V shed 8 bases and J shed 3 bases, with 14 bases lying between them. The CDR3 extends over 13 amino acids. The CDR3 bases are TGTGCCAGTAGATTGCAGACAGACTATGGCTACACCTTC. This codes for CASRLQTDYGYTF.

The CDR3 reads CASSFKGTANVYEQYF. The CDR3 nucleotides read TGTGCCAGCAGTTTTAAAGGGACAGCGAACGTCTACGAGCAGTACTTC. V is TRBV27 and J is TRBJ2-7; 7 bases map to TRBD1. CDR1 and CDR2 from the germline V gene are MNHEY and SMNVEV (reference sequence). The CDR3 has 16 amino acids. Trimming removed 3 bases from V and 3 bases from J; junction bases left unmatched: 11.

This clonotype came up a few times. The CDR3 is CASSAGERSFYEQYF. The CDR3 DNA reads as TGTGCCAGCAGTGCAGGGGAACGGAGTTTCTACGAGCAGTACTTC. The V and J genes are TRBV2 and TRBJ2-7; possible D gene TRBD1, 6 bases. Per the germline V gene, CDR1 is SNHLY and CDR2 is FYNNEI. With 4 bases removed from V and 3 bases from J, the gap between germline ends came to 16 bases. CDR3 length: 15 amino acids.

This chain connects TRBV20-1 to TRBJ2-1; tentative D call: TRBD1 (6 bases). The J call is in doubt because the DNA end fits TRBJ2-7 better. Germline values: CDR1 DFQATT, CDR2 SNEGSKA (reference sequence). The CDR3 is 15 amino acids. CDR3 in DNA: TGCAGTGCTAGAAAGGACAGAGTTTCCTACAATGAGCAGTACTTC. Encoded protein: CSARKDRVSYNEQYF.

This clonotype was detected a few times. The chain carries TRBV2 and TRBJ2-4; D is undetermined. The ends were cut back, 8 bases at V and 1 base at J, with 12 bases in the middle. CDR1 and CDR2 (germline): SNHLY, FYNNEI. The CDR3 is 14 residues long. CDR3 amino acids: CASRRTAAKNIQYF. The CDR3 bases are TGTGCCAGCCGACGTACGGCGGCCAAAAACATTCAGTACTTC.

V usage is TRBV20-1 and J usage is TRBJ2-2; D not certain. Looked up from germline, CDR1 is DFQATT and CDR2 is SNEGSKA (reference sequence). Trimming pared 5 bases from V and 6 bases from J, leaving 16 bases between. CDR3 length: 14 amino acids. The CDR3 nucleotides read TGCAGTGCTTCGCCCTCGGCGGATCCCGGGGAGCTGTTTTTT. It is translated as CSASPSADPGELFF.

V usage is TRBV10-3 and J usage is TRBJ1-2; D is uncertain. Looked up from germline, CDR1 is ENHRY and CDR2 is SYGVKD. V shed 7 bases and J shed 6 bases, with 24 bases lying between them. The CDR3 loop spans 16 amino acids. The CDR3 loop reads CAIKPNIKINRDGYTF. Written as DNA, the CDR3 is TGTGCCATCAAACCGAACATAAAAATTAACAGAGATGGCTACACCTTC.

There are a few counts of this clonotype. The V and J genes are TRBV6-2 or TRBV6-3 and TRBJ2-2, with a weak D call TRBD1 (5 bases). The germline V gene encodes CDR1 MNHEY and CDR2 SVGEGT. Trimming removed 5 bases at V and 6 bases at J, with 16 bases between. The CDR3 contains 15 residues. The CDR3 coding sequence is TGTGCCAGCAGTCCAGAGACAGATAGGTCCGGGGAGCTGTTTTTT. Protein product: CASSPETDRSGELFF.